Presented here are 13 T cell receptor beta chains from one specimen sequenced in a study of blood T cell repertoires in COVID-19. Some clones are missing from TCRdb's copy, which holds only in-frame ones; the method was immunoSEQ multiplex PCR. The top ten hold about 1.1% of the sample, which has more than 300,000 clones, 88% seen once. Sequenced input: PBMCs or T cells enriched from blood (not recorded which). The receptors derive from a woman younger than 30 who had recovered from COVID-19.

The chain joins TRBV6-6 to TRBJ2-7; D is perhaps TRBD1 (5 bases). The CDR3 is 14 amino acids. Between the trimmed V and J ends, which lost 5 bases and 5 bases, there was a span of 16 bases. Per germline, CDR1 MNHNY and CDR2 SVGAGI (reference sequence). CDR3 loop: CASSRNRSGHEQYF. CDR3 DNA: TGTGCCAGCAGTCGGAACAGGTCCGGCCACGAGCAGTACTTC.

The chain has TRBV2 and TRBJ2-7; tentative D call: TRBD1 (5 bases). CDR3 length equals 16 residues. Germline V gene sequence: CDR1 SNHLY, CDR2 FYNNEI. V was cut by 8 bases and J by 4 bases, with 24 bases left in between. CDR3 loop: CASGIDRVLRTYEQYF. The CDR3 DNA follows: TGTGCCAGCGGGATAGACCGGGTATTGAGGACATACGAGCAGTACTTC. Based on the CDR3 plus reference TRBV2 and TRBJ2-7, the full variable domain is EPEVTQTPSHQVTQMGQEVILRCVPISNHLYFYWYRQILGQKVEFLVSFYNNEISEKSEIFDDQFSVERPDGSNFTLKIRSTKLEDSAMYFCASGIDRVLRTYEQYFGPGTRLTVT.

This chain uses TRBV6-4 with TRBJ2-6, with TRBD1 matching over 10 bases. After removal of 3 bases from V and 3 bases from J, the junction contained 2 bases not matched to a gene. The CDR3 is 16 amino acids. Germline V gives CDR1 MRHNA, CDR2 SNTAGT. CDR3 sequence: CASSEDRGHGANVLTF. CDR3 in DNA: TGTGCCAGCAGTGAAGACAGGGGGCATGGGGCCAACGTCCTGACTTTC.

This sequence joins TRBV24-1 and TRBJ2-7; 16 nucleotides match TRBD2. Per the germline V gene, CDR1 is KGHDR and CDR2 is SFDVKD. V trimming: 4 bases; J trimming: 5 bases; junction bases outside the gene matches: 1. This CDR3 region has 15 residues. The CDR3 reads CATSDGTSGGDEQYF. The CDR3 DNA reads TGTGCCACCAGTGACGGGACTAGCGGGGGGGACGAGCAGTACTTC.

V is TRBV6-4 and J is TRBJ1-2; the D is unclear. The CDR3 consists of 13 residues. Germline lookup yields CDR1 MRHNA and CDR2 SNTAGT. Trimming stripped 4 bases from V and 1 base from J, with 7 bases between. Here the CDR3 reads CASSAGLNYGYTF. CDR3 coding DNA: TGTGCCAGCAGTGCCGGACTTAACTATGGCTACACCTTC.

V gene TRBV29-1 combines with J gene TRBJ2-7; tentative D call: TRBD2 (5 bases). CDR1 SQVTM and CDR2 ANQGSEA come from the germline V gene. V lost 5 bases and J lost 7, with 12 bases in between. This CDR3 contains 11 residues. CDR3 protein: CSVMRVGEQYF. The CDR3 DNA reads TGCAGCGTTATGAGGGTCGGGGAGCAGTACTTC.

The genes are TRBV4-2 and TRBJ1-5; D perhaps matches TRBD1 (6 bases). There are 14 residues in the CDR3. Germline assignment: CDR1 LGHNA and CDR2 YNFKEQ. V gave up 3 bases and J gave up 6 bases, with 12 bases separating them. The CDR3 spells CASSQDQGSQPQHF. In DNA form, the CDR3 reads TGTGCCAGCAGCCAGGACCAGGGGTCTCAGCCCCAGCATTTT.

The CDR3: CASFAGELFF. In DNA form, the CDR3 reads TGTGCTAGTTTCGCCGGGGAGCTGTTTTTT. The V call is TRBV12-5, the J call TRBJ2-2; unclear D gene. V lost 8 bases and J 6 bases, leaving 4 bases between the germline ends. The CDR3 contains 10 residues. Germline V lookup: CDR1 LGHNT, CDR2 FRNRAP.

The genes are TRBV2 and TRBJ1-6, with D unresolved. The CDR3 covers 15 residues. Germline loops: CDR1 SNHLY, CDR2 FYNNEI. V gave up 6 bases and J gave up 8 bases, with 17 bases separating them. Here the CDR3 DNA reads TGTGCCAGCAGGAATCGGTCGGGGTCTTATTCACCCCTCCACTTT. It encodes CASRNRSGSYSPLHF.

The CDR3 protein is CASSQDGPWEGYTF. DNA of the CDR3: TGTGCCAGCAGCCAAGATGGGCCGTGGGAGGGCTACACCTTC. The V and J genes are TRBV14 and TRBJ1-2; D remains ambiguous. The length of the CDR3 is 14 residues. Per germline, CDR1 SGHDN and CDR2 FVKESK. The ends were cut back, 0 bases at V and 8 bases at J, with 13 bases in the middle.

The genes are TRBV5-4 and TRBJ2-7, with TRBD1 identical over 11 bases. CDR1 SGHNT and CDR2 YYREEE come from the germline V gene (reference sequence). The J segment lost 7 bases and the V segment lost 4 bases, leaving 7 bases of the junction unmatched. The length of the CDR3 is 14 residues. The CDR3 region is CASSLGQGAREQYF. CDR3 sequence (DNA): TGTGCCAGCAGCCTCGGACAGGGGGCGAGGGAGCAGTACTTC. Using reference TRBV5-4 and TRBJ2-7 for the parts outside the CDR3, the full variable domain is ETGVTQSPTHLIKTRGQQVTLRCSSQSGHNTVSWYQQALGQGPQFIFQYYREEENGRGNFPPRFSGLQFPNYSSELNVNALELDDSALYLCASSLGQGAREQYFGPGTRLTVT.

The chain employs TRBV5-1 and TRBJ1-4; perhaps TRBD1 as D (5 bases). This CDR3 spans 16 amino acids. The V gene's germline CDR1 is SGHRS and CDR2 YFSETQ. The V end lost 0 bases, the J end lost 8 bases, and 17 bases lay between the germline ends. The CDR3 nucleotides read TGCGCCAGCAGCTTGGTTGGGGGTAGCGGCGGAGAAAAACTGTTTTTT. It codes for CASSLVGGSGGEKLFF.

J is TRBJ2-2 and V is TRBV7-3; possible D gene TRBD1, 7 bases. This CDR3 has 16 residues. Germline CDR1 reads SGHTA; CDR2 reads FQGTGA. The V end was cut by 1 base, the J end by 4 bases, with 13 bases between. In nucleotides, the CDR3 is TGTGCCAGCAGCTTAAACAGGGGAGGCTCCACCGGGGAGCTGTTTTTT. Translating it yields CASSLNRGGSTGELFF.